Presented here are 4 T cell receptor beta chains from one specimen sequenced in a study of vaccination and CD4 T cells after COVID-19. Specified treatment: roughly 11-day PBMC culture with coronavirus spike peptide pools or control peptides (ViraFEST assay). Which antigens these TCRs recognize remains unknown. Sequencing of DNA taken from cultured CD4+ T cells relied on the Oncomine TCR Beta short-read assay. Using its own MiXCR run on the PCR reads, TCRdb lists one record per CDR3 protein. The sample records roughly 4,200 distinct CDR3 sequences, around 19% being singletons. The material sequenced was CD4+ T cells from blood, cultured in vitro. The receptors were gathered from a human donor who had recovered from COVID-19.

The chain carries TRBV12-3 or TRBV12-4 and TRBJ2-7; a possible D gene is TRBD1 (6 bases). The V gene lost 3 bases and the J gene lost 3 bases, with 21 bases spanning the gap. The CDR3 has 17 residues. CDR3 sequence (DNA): TGTGCCAGCAGTTTTCGGGGCCAGGTTAGGGGGAACTACGAGCAGTACTTC. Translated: CASSFRGQVRGNYEQYF.

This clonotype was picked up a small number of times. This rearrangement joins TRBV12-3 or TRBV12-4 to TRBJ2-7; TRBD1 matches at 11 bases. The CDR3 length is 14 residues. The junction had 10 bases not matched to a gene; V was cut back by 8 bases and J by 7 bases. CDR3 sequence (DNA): TGTGCCAGCGATTCCGGGACAGGGGGTTATGAGCAGTACTTC. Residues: CASDSGTGGYEQYF.

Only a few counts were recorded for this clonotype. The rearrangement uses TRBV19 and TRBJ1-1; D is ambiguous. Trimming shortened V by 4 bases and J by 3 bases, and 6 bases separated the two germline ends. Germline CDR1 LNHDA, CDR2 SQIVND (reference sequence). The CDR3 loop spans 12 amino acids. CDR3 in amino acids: CASSTRYTEAFF. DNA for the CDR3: TGTGCCAGTAGTACGAGATACACTGAAGCTTTCTTT.

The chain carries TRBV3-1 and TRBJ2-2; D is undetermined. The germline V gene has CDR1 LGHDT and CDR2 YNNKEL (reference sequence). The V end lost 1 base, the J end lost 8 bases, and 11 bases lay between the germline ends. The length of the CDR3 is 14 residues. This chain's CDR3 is CASSQGLSGGELFF. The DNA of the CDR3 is TGTGCCAGCAGCCAAGGACTTAGTGGAGGGGAGCTGTTTTTT.